This T cell receptor beta chain appears in the sequencing data of a study of long-term antiretroviral therapy in people with HIV. At the level of the study: In the earliest collections, sampling predates the 2015 immediate-ART recommendation by about a decade.

Findings of the study overall: HIV repertoires spanned tighter CDR3 length ranges than controls did. With ART, diversity went up but was still lower than in transplant donor controls.

The ends were cut back, 0 bases at V and 2 bases at J, with 9 bases in the middle. CDR1 is SGDLS and CDR2 is YYNGEE in the germline V gene. The CDR3 loop spans 14 amino acids. Details on this clone: Its antigen is not identified.

PBMC samples from each donor numbered at least one pre-ART and at least two post-ART. With survey level as its setting, the immunoSEQ assay was v3.0. Using immunoSEQ multiplex PCR, the repertoire was profiled, and TCRdb retains in-frame clones only, with some absent. This sample yields around 30,000 clones, of which over 85% are seen a single time; 9% to 12% belongs to the top ten. The sequence derives from a middle-aged man with HIV. The source was unsorted PBMCs, collected 6.2 years after starting antiretroviral therapy. V usage is TRBV9 and J usage is TRBJ2-7; D might be TRBD1 (5 bases). The CDR3 DNA sequence: TGTGCCAGCAGCGTAGACCAGGGAACCTACGAGCAGTACTTC. Encoded protein: CASSVDQGTYEQYF. Full variable domain (rest looked up from reference TRBV9 and TRBJ2-7): DSGVTQTPKHLITATGQRVTLRCSPRSGDLSVYWYQQSLDQGLQFLIQYYNGEERAKGNILERFSAQQFPDLHSELNLSSLELGDSALYFCASSVDQGTYEQYFGPGTRLTVT.